This is a list of T cell receptor beta chains from one sample in a study of control samples from healthy donors and cancer patients. Produced via immunoSEQ multiplex PCR; TCRdb's table is partial and in-frame only. Of about 89,000 clones in the sample, approximately 81% were seen once. Sequenced: blood. Receptors originate from a woman aged 40 to 49 in good health. The CDR3 runs from the conserved cysteine through the conserved F or W. A D gene is named only where the DNA matches it firmly. Clone size appears in some rows only: once, few, many, or a class for an expanded clone.

V,length,D,J,size,CDR3,DNA
TRBV25-1,14,NA,TRBJ1-1,NA,CASSELSRNTEAFF,TGTGCCAGCAGTGAATTAAGCAGAAACACTGAAGCTTTCTTT
TRBV21-1,16,NA,TRBJ2-5,NA,CASSKIEWATEETQYF,TGTGCCAGCAGCAAAATAGAGTGGGCCACGGAAGAGACCCAGTACTTC
TRBV19,16,TRBD1,TRBJ2-1,NA,CASSMRGTGGLSEQFF,TGTGCCAGTAGTATGAGGGGGACAGGGGGTTTAAGTGAGCAGTTCTTC
TRBV19,15,TRBD2,TRBJ2-1,NA,CASSPLRGGINEQFF,TGTGCCAGTAGCCCATTGCGGGGGGGCATCAATGAGCAGTTCTTC
TRBV5-4,14,TRBD2,TRBJ2-5,NA,CASSPGGDQETQYF,TGTGCCAGCAGCCCGGGGGGGGACCAAGAGACCCAGTACTTC
TRBV15,15,NA,TRBJ1-1,NA,CATSRVTGMNTEAFF,TGTGCCACCAGCAGAGTAACAGGGATGAACACTGAAGCTTTCTTT
TRBV30,13,TRBD1,TRBJ1-1,NA,CAWLIQGSTEAFF,TGTGCCTGGCTCATACAGGGGAGCACTGAAGCTTTCTTT
TRBV2,12,NA,TRBJ2-2,once,CASNREFGELFF,TGTGCCAGCAACAGGGAATTCGGGGAGCTGTTTTTT
TRBV5-1,17,NA,TRBJ2-1,once,CASRVYPTASSYNEQFF,TGCGCCAGCAGGGTATATCCCACCGCGAGCTCCTACAATGAGCAGTTCTTC
TRBV19,15,TRBD1,TRBJ1-2,NA,CASSPHDRGNYGYTF,TGTGCCAGTAGTCCCCACGACAGGGGGAACTATGGCTACACCTTC
TRBV7-9,14,NA,TRBJ2-1,NA,CASSLAVGNNEQFF,TGTGCCAGCAGCTTAGCCGTAGGAAACAATGAGCAGTTCTTC
TRBV11-1,16,NA,TRBJ1-6,few,CASSSVASSYNSPLHF,TGTGCCAGCAGCTCCGTCGCGAGCTCCTATAATTCACCCCTCCACTTT
TRBV2,13,NA,TRBJ2-1,NA,CASSEGAPLWQFF,TGTGCCAGCAGTGAAGGGGCCCCTTTGTGGCAGTTCTTC
TRBV27,23,TRBD2,TRBJ2-1,NA,CASSLHEPIGVTSGDSSYNEQFF,TGTGCCAGCAGTTTACACGAACCTATAGGGGTGACTAGCGGGGACAGCTCCTACAATGAGCAGTTCTTC
TRBV27,16,TRBD2,TRBJ2-1,NA,CASSFSGAGGYNEQFF,TGTGCCAGCAGTTTTTCTGGAGCGGGGGGCTACAATGAGCAGTTCTTC
TRBV2,15,NA,TRBJ1-4,NA,CASRVKRVTNEKLFF,TGTGCCAGCCGGGTTAAACGGGTAACTAATGAAAAACTGTTTTTT
TRBV5-6,11,NA,TRBJ2-7,few,CASSLAYEQYF,TGTGCCAGCAGCTTGGCTTACGAGCAGTACTTC
TRBV4-3,15,TRBD1,TRBJ1-2,once,CASSQGKGAGYGYTF,TGCGCCAGCAGCCAAGGGAAGGGGGCGGGCTATGGCTACACCTTC
TRBV10-2,14,NA,TRBJ1-2,NA,CASTTGTLNYGYTF,TGCGCCAGTACGACCGGGACACTGAACTATGGCTACACCTTC
TRBV20-1,11,NA,TRBJ1-1,NA,CSATRDPEAFF,TGCAGTGCGACCAGGGATCCTGAAGCTTTCTTT
TRBV6-2/TRBV6-3,20,NA,TRBJ2-4,NA,CASSWTAGGHSALAKNIQYF,TGTGCCAGCAGCTGGACTGCCGGGGGACACAGCGCCTTAGCCAAAAACATTCAGTACTTC
TRBV9,16,TRBD1,TRBJ1-4,NA,CASSVDGQGSGEKLFF,TGTGCCAGCAGCGTAGATGGACAGGGGTCGGGTGAAAAACTGTTTTTT
TRBV18,14,NA,TRBJ2-3,once,CASSPDRSTDTQYF,TGTGCCAGCTCACCGGACAGAAGCACAGATACGCAGTATTTT
TRBV11-3,12,NA,TRBJ2-3,NA,CASSYLGDTQYF,TGTGCCAGCAGCTATCTGGGGGATACGCAGTATTTT
TRBV5-4,13,NA,TRBJ1-1,NA,CASSFTGGTEAFF,TGTGCCAGCAGCTTCACGGGGGGGACTGAAGCTTTCTTT
TRBV4-3,16,NA,TRBJ1-2,once,CASSQVSGGSSYGYTF,TGCGCCAGCAGCCAAGTGTCGGGCGGATCTAGCTATGGCTACACCTTC
TRBV10-3,15,NA,TRBJ2-3,NA,CAISENLGITDTQYF,TGTGCCATCAGTGAGAACCTTGGGATCACAGATACGCAGTATTTT
TRBV19,17,TRBD1,TRBJ1-1,NA,CASSIGTGFFMNTEAFF,TGTGCCAGTAGTATAGGGACAGGGTTTTTCATGAACACTGAAGCTTTCTTT
TRBV7-2,13,NA,TRBJ2-1,NA,CASRRVRGDEQFF,TGTGCCAGCAGACGAGTAAGAGGCGATGAGCAGTTCTTC
TRBV7-9,17,TRBD2,TRBJ2-3,NA,CASSSRGLASSTDTQYF,TGTGCCAGCAGCTCCCGGGGACTAGCTTCTTCTACAGATACGCAGTATTTT
TRBV27,15,NA,TRBJ1-4,NA,CASSSVGQPNEKLFF,TGTGCCAGCAGTTCCGTCGGACAGCCTAATGAAAAACTGTTTTTT
TRBV7-2,15,NA,TRBJ1-5,NA,CASSRGVTLNQPQHF,TGTGCCAGCAGCCGCGGAGTAACCTTAAATCAGCCCCAGCATTTT
TRBV5-1,15,NA,TRBJ1-4,NA,CASSTQQGRGEKLFF,TGCGCCAGCAGCACCCAACAGGGACGGGGTGAAAAACTGTTTTTT
TRBV4-1,16,TRBD1,TRBJ1-2,NA,CASSQDSIRGLRGYTF,TGCGCCAGCAGCCAAGATTCTATTAGGGGGCTGAGGGGCTACACCTTC
TRBV11-3,14,NA,TRBJ1-1,NA,CASSLGEANTEAFF,TGTGCCAGCAGCTTAGGGGAGGCGAACACTGAAGCTTTCTTT
TRBV7-2,14,NA,TRBJ2-1,NA,CASSLLRTYNEQFF,TGTGCCAGCAGCCTCTTGCGGACCTACAATGAGCAGTTCTTC
TRBV30,12,NA,TRBJ2-1,once,CAWGSTYNEQFF,TGTGCCTGGGGGAGTACCTACAATGAGCAGTTCTTC
TRBV7-3,13,NA,TRBJ2-2,NA,CASSVTGTGELFF,TGTGCCAGCAGCGTTACAGGGACCGGGGAGCTGTTTTTT
TRBV25-1,16,NA,TRBJ1-4,NA,CASSGPEGRTNEKLFF,TGTGCCAGCAGTGGCCCTGAAGGGCGGACTAATGAAAAACTGTTTTTT
TRBV10-3,21,TRBD2,TRBJ2-2,NA,CAISELSTWTSGGANTGELFF,TGTGCCATCAGTGAGTTGAGCACATGGACTAGCGGGGGGGCGAACACCGGGGAGCTGTTTTTT
TRBV6-5,13,NA,TRBJ1-5,NA,CASSDRTNQPQHF,TGTGCCAGCAGCGACAGGACAAATCAGCCCCAGCATTTT
TRBV7-3,14,NA,TRBJ2-1,NA,CASSLTGGSEEQFF,TGTGCCAGCAGCTTAACGGGGGGCTCCGAGGAGCAGTTCTTC
TRBV5-1,15,TRBD1,TRBJ1-2,NA,CASSVTGTGGDGYTF,TGCGCCAGCAGCGTAACCGGGACAGGGGGCGATGGCTACACCTTC
TRBV27,13,NA,TRBJ1-1,NA,CASSLSIYTEAFF,TGTGCCAGCAGTTTATCGATATACACTGAAGCTTTCTTT
TRBV7-8,18,TRBD2,TRBJ2-3,NA,CASSLRASGGTGTDTQYF,TGTGCCAGCAGCTTACGAGCTAGCGGGGGGACCGGCACAGATACGCAGTATTTT
TRBV3-1/TRBV3-2,13,NA,TRBJ1-1,NA,CASSQEGRTRAFF,TGTGCCAGCAGCCAAGAGGGTCGGACGAGAGCTTTCTTT
TRBV11-3,17,TRBD1,TRBJ1-1,few,CASSLGGTGTPNTEAFF,TGTGCCAGCAGCTTAGGGGGGACAGGGACACCCAACACTGAAGCTTTCTTT
TRBV4-3,17,TRBD2,TRBJ2-3,NA,CASSQPQRGESTDTQYF,TGCGCCAGCAGCCAACCCCAGCGGGGGGAATCCACAGATACGCAGTATTTT
TRBV3-1/TRBV3-2,18,TRBD2,TRBJ2-3,few,CASSSGSRGGHITDTQYF,TGTGCCAGCAGCTCAGGTAGCCGGGGGGGCCATATCACAGATACGCAGTATTTT
TRBV7-8,15,TRBD2,TRBJ2-1,NA,CASSPGLAPYNEQFF,TGTGCCAGCAGCCCAGGACTAGCCCCCTACAATGAGCAGTTCTTC
TRBV12-5,18,NA,TRBJ1-5,NA,CASGLVLGQTCSNQPQHF,TGTGCTAGTGGTTTGGTCCTAGGACAGACTTGTAGCAATCAGCCCCAGCATTTT
TRBV4-3,17,NA,TRBJ2-3,NA,CASSQDIRRTSTDTQYF,TGCGCCAGCAGCCAAGATATCCGGCGAACTAGCACAGATACGCAGTATTTT
TRBV7-8,15,TRBD1,TRBJ1-2,NA,CASSLRGQGAKGYTF,TGTGCCAGCAGCTTAAGGGGACAGGGTGCTAAGGGCTACACCTTC
TRBV12-5,16,NA,TRBJ2-2,NA,CASGFRGRGGTGELFF,TGTGCTAGTGGCTTTCGGGGGCGCGGCGGAACCGGGGAGCTGTTTTTT
TRBV7-8,16,TRBD2,TRBJ2-3,NA,CASSSGTSGSTDTQYF,TGTGCCAGCAGCTCCGGGACTAGCGGAAGCACAGATACGCAGTATTTT